This TCR beta chain came from a study of cytomegalovirus exposure and HLA in healthy donors. Overall study context: Previous work identified roughly 120 million unique TCR beta sequences from about 179 million T cells. Study-wide results and limits: Cytomegalovirus association was assigned to around 150 TCR beta chains.

With 60 Vbeta and 13 Jbeta primers, the PCR was carried out. Clones were sequenced by immunoSEQ multiplex PCR, and TCRdb holds only the in-frame ones, with some missing. The sample yields about 160,000 clones, 82% seen once. About this clone itself: Antigen unknown.

V lost 5 bases to trimming and J lost 6 bases, with 7 bases between them. The CDR3 consists of 11 residues. The germline CDR1 and CDR2 sequences are SNHLY and FYNNEI. The chain has TRBV2 and TRBJ1-1, with D uncertain. Sequences were obtained from PBMCs. The TCR was taken from a girl between 5 and 17 years old in good health and CMV-seropositive. The CDR3 DNA reads as TGTGCCAGCAGTTACCAGTCTGAAGCTTTCTTT. Translated: CASSYQSEAFF. The full variable domain, its missing parts supplied by reference TRBV2 and TRBJ1-1, is EPEVTQTPSHQVTQMGQEVILRCVPISNHLYFYWYRQILGQKVEFLVSFYNNEISEKSEIFDDQFSVERPDGSNFTLKIRSTKLEDSAMYFCASSYQSEAFFGQGTRLTVV.